A single sample gave rise to the 23 T cell receptor beta chains below, sequenced in a study of T cells in tumors after PD-1 blockade (dated by TCRdb to between 2019 and 2020). The label giving this sample's time point can be read as: after anti-PD-1 therapy. The library was prepared using the immunoSEQ multiplex PCR assay. TCRdb obtained this table from immuneACCESS and retained in-frame rearrangements with V and J assigned. These tables miss some clones; where compared with another copy, unresolved V genes account for less than half of the shortfall, and the remainder is unexplained. Across this sample there are 34,000 or so clones, with approximately 70% seen only once. The ten largest clonotypes hold approximately 40% of the sample. Sequencing was performed on PBMCs, taken after anti-PD-1 treatment. The receptors come from a human donor with basal cell carcinoma.

DNA of the CDR3: TGTGCCAGCAGCCTGTCGGATACGCAGTATTTT. Translated, it gives CASSLSDTQYF. The gene calls are TRBV4-2 and TRBJ2-3; no reliable D call. The germline V gene has CDR1 LGHNA and CDR2 YNFKEQ. V gave up 4 bases and J gave up 6 bases, with 5 bases separating them. This CDR3 is 11 amino acids long.

V gene TRBV7-9 combines with J gene TRBJ1-1; no definite D call. The germline CDR1 and CDR2 sequences are SEHNR and FQNEAQ (reference sequence). V was shortened by 3 bases and J by 5 bases, with 13 bases between the two germline ends. The CDR3 runs 14 residues. The CDR3, as DNA: TGTGCCAGCAGCTTCGGTTCGGAAGGGACTGAAGCTTTCTTT. Translation gives CASSFGSEGTEAFF.

The rearrangement joins TRBV7-2 to TRBJ1-5; possibly TRBD1 for D (5 bases). Trimming took 5 bases from V and 0 from J, leaving 11 bases between them. The V gene's germline CDR1 is SGHTA and CDR2 FQGNSA. This CDR3 has 15 amino acids. This chain's CDR3 is CASSRGPNSNQPQHF. CDR3 coding DNA: TGTGCCAGCAGCCGGGGACCTAATAGCAATCAGCCCCAGCATTTT.

A note on this clone: Other DNA variants within this sample encode the same CDR3. V usage is TRBV5-1 and J usage is TRBJ2-2; 13 nucleotides match TRBD2. The CDR3 totals 17 residues. The V and J ends lost 3 bases and 0 bases, in that order; junction bases with no gene match: 2. Germline V gene sequence: CDR1 SGHRS, CDR2 YFSETQ. CDR3 protein: CASSWTSGSPNTGELFF. CDR3 bases: TGCGCCAGCAGCTGGACTAGCGGGAGTCCGAACACCGGGGAGCTGTTTTTT. Supplemented by reference TRBV5-1 and TRBJ2-2, the full variable domain reads KAGVTQTPRYLIKTRGQQVTLSCSPISGHRSVSWYQQTPGQGLQFLFEYFSETQRNKGNFPGRFSGRQFSNSRSEMNVSTLELGDSALYLCASSWTSGSPNTGELFFGEGSRLTVL.

The chain recombines TRBV3-1 (or the pseudogene TRBV3-2) with TRBJ2-2; TRBD1 aligns across 7 bases. The V gene's germline CDR1 is LGHDT and CDR2 YNNKEL (reference sequence). V shed 3 bases and J 0 bases; nucleotides not matched to a gene: 4. The length of the CDR3 is 16 residues. CDR3 sequence reads: CASSHHGTANTGELFF. In DNA, the CDR3 is TGTGCCAGCAGCCATCATGGGACAGCGAACACCGGGGAGCTGTTTTTT.

The chain employs TRBV4-3 and TRBJ2-2, with D possibly TRBD2 on 6 matching bases. The CDR3 is 14 amino acids. Trimming took off 1 base at V and 7 bases at J, with 10 bases between the two ends. CDR1 and CDR2 from the germline V gene are LGHNA and YSLEER. The CDR3 sequence is CASSQGHGSGELFF. CDR3 coding DNA: TGCGCCAGCAGCCAAGGTCACGGGAGCGGGGAGCTGTTTTTT.

The chain combines TRBV30 with TRBJ2-7, with D uncertain. Trimming took off 0 bases at V and 6 bases at J, with 12 bases between the two ends. This CDR3 spans 13 amino acids. Germline CDR1 and CDR2: GTSNPN and SVGIG (reference sequence). The CDR3 sequence is CAWSVYLGFEQYF. The CDR3 DNA reads as TGTGCCTGGAGTGTATATTTAGGCTTCGAGCAGTACTTC.

This clone was observed a few times. V gene TRBV7-3 combines with J gene TRBJ1-5; the D is unclear. CDR3 length equals 13 residues. V was shortened by 0 bases and J by 2 bases, with 2 bases between the two germline ends. Germline CDR1 SGHTA, CDR2 FQGTGA. The CDR3 reads CASSLTGNQPQHF. The CDR3 bases are TGTGCCAGCAGCTTAACGGGCAATCAGCCCCAGCATTTT. The full variable domain, with the rest looked up from reference TRBV7-3 and TRBJ1-5, is GAGVSQTPSNKVTEKGKYVELRCDPISGHTALYWYRQSLGQGPEFLIYFQGTGAADDSGLPNDRFFAVRPEGSVSTLKIQRTERGDSAVYLCASSLTGNQPQHFGDGTRLSIL.

The V gene is TRBV30, the J gene TRBJ1-2; D uncertain. The V end was cut by 0 bases, the J end by 5 bases, with 13 bases between. The germline gives CDR1 GTSNPN, CDR2 SVGIG (reference sequence). CDR3 length: 14 residues. The CDR3 DNA reads TGTGCCTGGAGTGTACGTACATCAGGTTATGGCTACACCTTC. The encoded protein is CAWSVRTSGYGYTF.

This chain joins TRBV28 and TRBJ1-3; D is uncertain. Germline CDR1 MDHEN, CDR2 SYDVKM. V was pared by 7 bases and J by 0 bases, with 10 bases between. The CDR3 sequence is 14 residues long. The CDR3 DNA sequence: TGTGCCAGCACCTTCGGGAGCTCTGGAAACACCATATATTTT. Protein product: CASTFGSSGNTIYF.

The rearrangement uses TRBV6-5 and TRBJ2-7; D gene ambiguous. This CDR3 contains 15 residues. V lost 0 bases to trimming and J lost 3 bases, with 12 bases between them. CDR1 and CDR2 from the germline V gene are MNHEY and SVGAGI. The CDR3 nucleotides read TGTGCCAGCAGTTACTCGACGGCTCCCCGCTACGAGCAGTACTTC. Protein sequence: CASSYSTAPRYEQYF.

This sequence joins TRBV7-2 and TRBJ2-1, with unresolved D. Per germline, CDR1 SGHTA and CDR2 FQGNSA. Trimming took 2 bases from V and 6 from J, leaving 5 bases between them. This CDR3 is 12 amino acids long. CDR3 region: CASSLFGNEQFF. CDR3 nucleotide sequence: TGTGCCAGCAGCTTATTCGGCAATGAGCAGTTCTTC.

The chain is built from TRBV5-1 and TRBJ1-6, with D possibly being TRBD1 (5 bases). Germline values: CDR1 SGHRS, CDR2 YFSETQ. This CDR3 region has 18 residues. Trimming took off 4 bases at V and 3 bases at J, with 20 bases between the two ends. In DNA form, the CDR3 reads TGCGCCAGCAGCCCGGTAACCTCATCGAGGGGCTATAATTCACCCCTCCACTTT. Translation: CASSPVTSSRGYNSPLHF.

This clone was seen a handful of times. Written as DNA, the CDR3 is TGTGCCAGCAGTGAAGGGCGCGAGATTCCCCAGCATTTT. Protein: CASSEGREIPQHF. The chain employs TRBV2 and TRBJ1-5; D gene unclear. Trimming took 1 base from V and 10 from J, leaving 11 bases between them. This CDR3 region has 13 residues. Per germline, CDR1 SNHLY and CDR2 FYNNEI.

The gene calls are TRBV9 and TRBJ2-3; TRBD2 matches 15 bases. V shed 4 bases, J shed 4 bases, and the junction held 10 bases outside the gene matches. In germline, CDR1 is SGDLS, CDR2 YYNGEE. CDR3 length: 18 amino acids. CDR3: CASSLGLAGGTRPDTQYF. The DNA for the CDR3 is TGTGCCAGCAGCCTGGGACTAGCGGGGGGAACGCGTCCAGATACGCAGTATTTT.

The chain carries TRBV4-3 and TRBJ1-2; D gene uncertain. The CDR3 totals 15 residues. From germline, CDR1 is LGHNA and CDR2 YSLEER. The ends were cut back, 0 bases at V and 7 bases at J, with 15 bases in the middle. The CDR3 coding sequence is TGCGCCAGCAGCCAAGATCCGGGAGGAAGGGCTGGCTACACCTTC. Protein sequence: CASSQDPGGRAGYTF.

V is TRBV6-2 or TRBV6-3 and J is TRBJ1-2, with D unclear. V lost 6 bases to trimming and J lost 4 bases, with 12 bases between them. Germline V gene sequence: CDR1 MNHEY, CDR2 SVGEGT. This CDR3 spans 13 amino acids. CDR3 DNA: TGTGCCAGCAGCAGCCGGGGTTTCTATGGCTACACCTTC. Translating it yields CASSSRGFYGYTF.

This rearrangement joins TRBV24-1 to TRBJ2-3, with unresolved D. The ends were cut back, 3 bases at V and 7 bases at J, with 10 bases in the middle. Looked up from germline, CDR1 is KGHDR and CDR2 is SFDVKD. The CDR3 is 13 residues long. The CDR3 spells CATSDVSSHTQYF. The DNA of the CDR3 is TGTGCCACCAGTGATGTTAGCTCCCATACGCAGTATTTT.

This chain uses TRBV19 with TRBJ2-3; 16 positions match TRBD2. V was pared by 3 bases and J by 5 bases, with 8 bases of the junction left unmatched. The CDR3 spans 18 residues. Germline lookup yields CDR1 LNHDA and CDR2 SQIVND (reference sequence). The DNA for the CDR3 is TGTGCCAGTAGTATCGCCGGGACTAGCGGGGGGGCCAAAGATACGCAGTATTTT. Translating gives CASSIAGTSGGAKDTQYF.

This clone has more than one count but fewer than ten. The rearrangement uses TRBV5-1 and TRBJ1-6; 9 positions match TRBD1. Germline values: CDR1 SGHRS, CDR2 YFSETQ. The CDR3 loop spans 15 amino acids. J was trimmed by 5 bases and V by 4 bases; bases with no gene match: 4. CDR3 in DNA: TGCGCCAGCAGCATCCGACAGGGGGATAATTCACCCCTCCACTTT. It is translated as CASSIRQGDNSPLHF.

This chain links TRBV7-2 with TRBJ2-5, with TRBD2 identical over 7 bases. V was clipped by 2 bases and J by 3 bases; unmatched bases: 6. CDR1 SGHTA and CDR2 FQGNSA come from the germline V gene. This CDR3 has 15 residues. The CDR3 nucleotides read TGTGCCAGCAGCTTATCTGCGGGAGCCGAAGAGACCCAGTACTTC. Its translation is CASSLSAGAEETQYF.

The chain couples TRBV30 to TRBJ1-2; TRBD1 might be the D (5 bases). Trimming cost V 8 bases and J 0 bases, with 19 bases left between them. Per the germline V gene, CDR1 is GTSNPN and CDR2 is SVGIG (reference sequence). The CDR3 contains 15 residues. CDR3 bases: TGTGCCCAGAAGGGCAGGGCCTCATCTAACTATGGCTACACCTTC. Its translation: CAQKGRASSNYGYTF.

This chain uses TRBV6-5 with TRBJ1-2; TRBD1 is a possible D gene (5 bases). CDR3 size: 14 residues. Germline V gene data show CDR1 as MNHEY and CDR2 as SVGAGI. With 4 bases removed from V and 1 base from J, the gap between germline ends came to 10 bases. CDR3 residues: CASSSTRVNYGYTF. The CDR3 DNA is TGTGCCAGCAGTTCCACCAGGGTTAACTATGGCTACACCTTC.